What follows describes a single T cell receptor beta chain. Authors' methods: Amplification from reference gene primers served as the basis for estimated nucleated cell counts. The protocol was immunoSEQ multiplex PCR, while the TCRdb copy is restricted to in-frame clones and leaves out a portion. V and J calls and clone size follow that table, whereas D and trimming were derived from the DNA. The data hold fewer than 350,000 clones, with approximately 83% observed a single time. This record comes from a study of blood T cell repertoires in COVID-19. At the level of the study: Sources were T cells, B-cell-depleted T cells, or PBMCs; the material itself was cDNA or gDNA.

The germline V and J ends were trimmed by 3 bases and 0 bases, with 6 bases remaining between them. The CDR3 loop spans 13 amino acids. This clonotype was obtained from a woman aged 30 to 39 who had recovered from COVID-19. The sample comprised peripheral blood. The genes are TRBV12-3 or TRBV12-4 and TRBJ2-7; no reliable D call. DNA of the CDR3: TGTGCCAGCAGTTTGAGGAGCTCCTACGAGCAGTACTTC. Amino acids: CASSLRSSYEQYF.